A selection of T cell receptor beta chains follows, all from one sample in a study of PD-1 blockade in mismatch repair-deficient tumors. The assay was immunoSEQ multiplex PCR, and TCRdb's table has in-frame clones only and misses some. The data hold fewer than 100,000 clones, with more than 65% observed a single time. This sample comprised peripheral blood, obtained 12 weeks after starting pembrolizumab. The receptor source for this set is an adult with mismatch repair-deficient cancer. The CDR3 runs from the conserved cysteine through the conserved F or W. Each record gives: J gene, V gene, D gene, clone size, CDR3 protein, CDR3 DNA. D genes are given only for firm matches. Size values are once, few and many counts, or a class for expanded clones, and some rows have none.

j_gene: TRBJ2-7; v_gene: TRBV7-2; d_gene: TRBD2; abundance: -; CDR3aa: CASSLDGRAIYEQYF; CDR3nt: TGTGCCAGCAGCTTAGACGGGAGGGCCATCTACGAGCAGTACTTC
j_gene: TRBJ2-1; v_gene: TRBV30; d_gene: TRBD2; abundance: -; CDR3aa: CAWSVSGLAYNEQFF; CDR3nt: TGTGCCTGGAGTGTATCGGGACTAGCTTACAATGAGCAGTTCTTC
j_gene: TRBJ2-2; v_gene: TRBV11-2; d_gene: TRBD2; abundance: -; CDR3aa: CASSSVAGVISGELFF; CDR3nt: TGTGCCAGCAGCTCAGTAGCGGGAGTGATATCCGGGGAGCTGTTTTTT
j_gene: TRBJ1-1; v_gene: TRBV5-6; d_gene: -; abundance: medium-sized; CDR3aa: CASSLLQRNTEAFF; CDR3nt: TGTGCCAGCAGCTTGCTACAACGGAACACTGAAGCTTTCTTT
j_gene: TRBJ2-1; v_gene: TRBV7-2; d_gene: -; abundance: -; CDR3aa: CASSLRWSSGVNEQFF; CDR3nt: TGTGCCAGCAGCTTAAGATGGTCGTCAGGGGTGAATGAGCAGTTCTTC
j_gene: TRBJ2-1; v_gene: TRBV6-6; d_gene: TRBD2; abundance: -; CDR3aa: CASRGLESGEQFF; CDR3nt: TGTGCCAGCAGGGGACTAGAAAGCGGTGAGCAGTTCTTC
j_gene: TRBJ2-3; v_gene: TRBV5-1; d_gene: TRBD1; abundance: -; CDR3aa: CASAQGATDTQYF; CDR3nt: TGCGCCAGCGCCCAGGGGGCCACAGATACGCAGTATTTT
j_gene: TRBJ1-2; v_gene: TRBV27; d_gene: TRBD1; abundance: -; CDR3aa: CASSKTGSYGYTF; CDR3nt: TGTGCCAGCAGTAAGACAGGGAGCTATGGCTACACCTTC
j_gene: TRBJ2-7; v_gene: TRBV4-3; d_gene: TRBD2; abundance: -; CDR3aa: CASSLGTSGSIEQYF; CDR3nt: TGCGCCAGCAGTCTCGGGACTAGCGGGAGTATAGAGCAGTACTTC
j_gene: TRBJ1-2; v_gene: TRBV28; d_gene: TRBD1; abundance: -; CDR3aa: CASSPPGTGGYGYTF; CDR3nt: TGTGCCAGCAGTCCTCCCGGGACAGGGGGGTATGGCTACACCTTC
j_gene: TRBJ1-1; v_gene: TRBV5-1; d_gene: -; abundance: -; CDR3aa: CASSFEGWSTEAFF; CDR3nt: TGCGCCAGCAGCTTTGAGGGGTGGAGCACTGAAGCTTTCTTT
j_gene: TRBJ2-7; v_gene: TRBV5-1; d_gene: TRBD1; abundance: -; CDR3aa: CASRVTGSSYEQYF; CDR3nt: TGCGCCAGCAGGGTGACAGGGAGCTCCTACGAGCAGTACTTC
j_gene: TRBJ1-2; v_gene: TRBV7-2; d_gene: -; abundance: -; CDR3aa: CASSLARGPGPLYGYTF; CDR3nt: TGTGCCAGCAGCTTAGCCCGGGGTCCCGGGCCCCTCTATGGCTACACCTTC
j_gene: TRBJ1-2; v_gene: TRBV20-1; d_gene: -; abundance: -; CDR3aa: CSARQGIGYTF; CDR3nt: TGCAGTGCTAGACAGGGTATTGGCTACACCTTC
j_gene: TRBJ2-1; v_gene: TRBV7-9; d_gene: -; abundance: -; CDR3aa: CASRAPGGVLNEQFF; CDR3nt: TGTGCCAGCAGAGCGCCGGGGGGCGTTTTAAATGAGCAGTTCTTC
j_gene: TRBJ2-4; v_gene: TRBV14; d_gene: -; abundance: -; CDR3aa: CASSLPGVSGNIQYF; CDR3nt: TGTGCCAGCAGCCTCCCAGGGGTATCTGGAAACATTCAGTACTTC
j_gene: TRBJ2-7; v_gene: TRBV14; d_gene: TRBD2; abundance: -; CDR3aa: CASRLRGGHYEQYF; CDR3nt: TGTGCCAGCAGACTACGGGGAGGGCACTACGAGCAGTACTTC
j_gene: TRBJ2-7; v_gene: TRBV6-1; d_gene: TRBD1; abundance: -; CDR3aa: CASSFGQGQYF; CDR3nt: TGTGCCAGCAGTTTCGGACAGGGGCAGTACTTC
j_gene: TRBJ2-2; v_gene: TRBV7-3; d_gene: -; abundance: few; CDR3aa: CASSLFRFGELFF; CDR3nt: TGTGCCAGCAGCTTATTCCGGTTCGGGGAGCTGTTTTTT
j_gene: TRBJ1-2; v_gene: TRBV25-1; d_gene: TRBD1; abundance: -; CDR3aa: CASSAGGDGYTF; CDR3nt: TGTGCCAGCAGTGCAGGGGGAGATGGCTACACCTTC
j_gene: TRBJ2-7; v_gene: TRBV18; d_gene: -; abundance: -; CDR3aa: CASSPHPPYEQYF; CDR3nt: TGTGCCAGCTCACCACACCCCCCCTACGAGCAGTACTTC
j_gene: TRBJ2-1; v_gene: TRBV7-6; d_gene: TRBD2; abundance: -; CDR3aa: CASSSGLAGVESYNEQFF; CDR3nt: TGTGCCAGCAGCTCCGGACTAGCGGGAGTAGAGTCCTACAATGAGCAGTTCTTC
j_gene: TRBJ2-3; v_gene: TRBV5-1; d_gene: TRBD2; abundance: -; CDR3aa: CASSPPGTSRNTQYF; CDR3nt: TGCGCCAGCAGTCCGCCGGGGACTAGTAGAAATACGCAGTATTTT
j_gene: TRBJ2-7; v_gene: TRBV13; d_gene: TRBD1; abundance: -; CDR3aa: CASSLKTTGSSYEQYF; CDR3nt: TGTGCCAGCAGCCTTAAAACGACAGGGAGCTCCTACGAGCAGTACTTC
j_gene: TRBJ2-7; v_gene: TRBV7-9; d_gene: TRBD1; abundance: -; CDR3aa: CASSRQGSYEQYF; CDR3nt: TGTGCCAGCAGTAGACAGGGGTCCTACGAGCAGTACTTC
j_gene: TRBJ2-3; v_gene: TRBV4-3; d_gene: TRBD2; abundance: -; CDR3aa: CASSPGTSGSSGTQYF; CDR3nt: TGCGCCAGCAGCCCTGGGACTAGCGGGAGTAGTGGAACGCAGTATTTT
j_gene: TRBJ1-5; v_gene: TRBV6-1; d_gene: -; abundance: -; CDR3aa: CASRYHSDQPQHF; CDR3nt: TGTGCCAGCAGATACCATTCGGATCAGCCCCAGCATTTT
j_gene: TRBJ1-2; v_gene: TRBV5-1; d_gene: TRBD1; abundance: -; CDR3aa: CASSYRTGGDGYTF; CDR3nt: TGCGCCAGCAGCTACCGGACAGGGGGCGATGGCTACACCTTC
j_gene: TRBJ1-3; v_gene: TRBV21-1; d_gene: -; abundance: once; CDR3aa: CASSVEEGETMTGNTIYF; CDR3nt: TGTGCCAGCAGCGTAGAAGAGGGGGAAACGATGACTGGAAACACCATATATTTT
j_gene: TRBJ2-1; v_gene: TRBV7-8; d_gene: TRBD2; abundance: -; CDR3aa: CASSLLGLAEGSYNEQFF; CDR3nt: TGTGCCAGCAGCTTACTAGGACTAGCGGAGGGCTCCTACAATGAGCAGTTCTTC
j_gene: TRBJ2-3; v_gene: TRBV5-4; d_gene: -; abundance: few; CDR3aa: CASRNQIGTDTQYF; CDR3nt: TGTGCCAGCAGGAACCAAATAGGCACAGATACGCAGTATTTT
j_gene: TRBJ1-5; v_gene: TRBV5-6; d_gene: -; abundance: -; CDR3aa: CASSLEGGNSNQPQHF; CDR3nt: TGTGCCAGCAGCTTGGAAGGTGGAAATAGCAATCAGCCCCAGCATTTT
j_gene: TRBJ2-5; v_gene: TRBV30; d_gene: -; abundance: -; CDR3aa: CAWRYRPRGQETQYF; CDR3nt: TGTGCCTGGCGATACCGGCCGCGCGGCCAAGAGACCCAGTACTTC
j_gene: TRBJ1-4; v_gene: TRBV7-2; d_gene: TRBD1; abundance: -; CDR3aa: CASSPTGGGAEKLFF; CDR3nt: TGTGCCAGCAGCCCTACAGGAGGGGGCGCAGAAAAACTGTTTTTT
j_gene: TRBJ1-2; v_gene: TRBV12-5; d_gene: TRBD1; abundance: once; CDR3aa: CASGLGTVQEGYTF; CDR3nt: TGTGCTAGTGGTCTAGGGACAGTCCAGGAGGGCTACACCTTC
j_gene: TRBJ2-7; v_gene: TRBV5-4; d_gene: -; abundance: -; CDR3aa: CASSHPDSPYEQYF; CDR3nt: TGTGCCAGCAGCCACCCGGACTCCCCCTACGAGCAGTACTTC
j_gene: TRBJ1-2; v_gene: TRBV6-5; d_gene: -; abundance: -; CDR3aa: CASSYSGGAFDYTF; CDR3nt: TGTGCCAGCAGTTACTCGGGTGGGGCCTTCGACTACACCTTC
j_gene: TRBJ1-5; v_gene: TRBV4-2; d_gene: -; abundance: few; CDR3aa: CASSQDGGREGSQPQHF; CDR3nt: TGTGCCAGCAGCCAAGATGGGGGTAGGGAGGGGAGCCAGCCCCAGCATTTT
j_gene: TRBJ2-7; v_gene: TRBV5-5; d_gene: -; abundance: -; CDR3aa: CASSPTSPTYEQYF; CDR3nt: TGTGCCAGCAGCCCGACTAGTCCAACCTACGAGCAGTACTTC
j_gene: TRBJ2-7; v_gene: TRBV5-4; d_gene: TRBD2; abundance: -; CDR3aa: CASSRGLAGRGDEQYF; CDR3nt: TGTGCCAGCAGTCGAGGACTAGCGGGACGGGGGGACGAGCAGTACTTC
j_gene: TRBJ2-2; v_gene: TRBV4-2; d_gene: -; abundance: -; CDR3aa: CASSQGWGDDTGELFF; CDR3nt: TGTGCCAGCAGCCAGGGGTGGGGGGACGACACCGGGGAGCTGTTTTTT
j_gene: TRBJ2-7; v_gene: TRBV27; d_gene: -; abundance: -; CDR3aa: CASSLSGAGVGEQYF; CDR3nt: TGTGCCAGCAGTTTATCGGGGGCGGGAGTCGGCGAGCAGTACTTC
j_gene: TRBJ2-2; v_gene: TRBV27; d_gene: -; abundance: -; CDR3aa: CASSFGLAIDTGELFF; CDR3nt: TGTGCCAGCAGTTTCGGTTTAGCTATCGACACCGGGGAGCTGTTTTTT
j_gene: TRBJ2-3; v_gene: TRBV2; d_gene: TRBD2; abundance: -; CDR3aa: CASIRELAGVPDTQYF; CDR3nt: TGTGCCAGCATTCGAGAACTAGCGGGAGTACCAGATACGCAGTATTTT
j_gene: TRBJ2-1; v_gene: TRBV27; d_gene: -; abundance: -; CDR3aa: CASSLGGADEQFF; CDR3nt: TGTGCCAGCAGTTTAGGGGGGGCTGATGAGCAGTTCTTC
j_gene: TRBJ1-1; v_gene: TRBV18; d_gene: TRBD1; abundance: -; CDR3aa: CASSPLGQGITEAFF; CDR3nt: TGTGCCAGCTCACCATTAGGACAGGGGATCACTGAAGCTTTCTTT
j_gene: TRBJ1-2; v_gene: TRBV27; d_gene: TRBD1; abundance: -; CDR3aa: CASSGRDRLYGYTF; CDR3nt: TGTGCCAGCAGCGGCCGGGACAGACTCTATGGCTACACCTTC
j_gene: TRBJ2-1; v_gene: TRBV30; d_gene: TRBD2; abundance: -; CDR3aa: CAWSRGLADYNEQFF; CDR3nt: TGTGCCTGGAGTCGCGGACTAGCGGATTACAATGAGCAGTTCTTC
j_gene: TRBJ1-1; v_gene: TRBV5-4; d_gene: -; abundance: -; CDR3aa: CASSAVLDAVEAFF; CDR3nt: TGTGCCAGCAGCGCGGTACTAGACGCCGTTGAAGCTTTCTTT
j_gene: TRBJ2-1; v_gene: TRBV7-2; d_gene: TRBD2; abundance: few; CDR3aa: CASSLIAGASSYNEQFF; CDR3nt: TGTGCCAGCAGCTTAATAGCGGGAGCCAGCTCCTACAATGAGCAGTTCTTC
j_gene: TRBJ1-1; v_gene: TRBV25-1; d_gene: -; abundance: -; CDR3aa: CASSDRGTTEAFF; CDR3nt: TGTGCCAGCAGTGATCGGGGGACCACTGAAGCTTTCTTT
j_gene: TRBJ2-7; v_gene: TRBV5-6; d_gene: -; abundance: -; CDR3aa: CASSFIGTYEQYF; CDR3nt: TGTGCCAGCAGCTTTATAGGTACCTACGAGCAGTACTTC
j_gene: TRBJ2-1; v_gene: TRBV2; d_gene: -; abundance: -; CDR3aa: CASRTQDSPYNEQFF; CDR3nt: TGTGCCAGCAGGACCCAGGACTCGCCCTACAATGAGCAGTTCTTC
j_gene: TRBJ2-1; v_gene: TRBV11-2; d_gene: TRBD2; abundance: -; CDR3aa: CASSRAGTSLGNEQFF; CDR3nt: TGTGCCAGCAGCCGCGCCGGGACTAGTCTGGGCAATGAGCAGTTCTTC
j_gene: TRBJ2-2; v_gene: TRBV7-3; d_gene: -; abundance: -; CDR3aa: CASSLGLWNTGELFF; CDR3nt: TGTGCCAGCAGCTTAGGGCTATGGAACACCGGGGAGCTGTTTTTT
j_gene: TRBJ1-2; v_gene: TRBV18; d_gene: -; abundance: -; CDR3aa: CASSSASGTAWGYTF; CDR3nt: TGTGCCAGCTCATCAGCATCTGGGACGGCCTGGGGCTACACCTTC
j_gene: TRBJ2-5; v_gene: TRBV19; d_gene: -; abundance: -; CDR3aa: CASSMTRRSQETQYF; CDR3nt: TGTGCCAGTAGTATGACACGCCGGAGCCAAGAGACCCAGTACTTC
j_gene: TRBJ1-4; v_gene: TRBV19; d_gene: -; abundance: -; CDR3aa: CASGSTGNEKLFF; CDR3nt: TGTGCCAGTGGCTCCACGGGTAATGAAAAACTGTTTTTT